The next 12 T cell receptor beta chains were all read from a single sample in a study of blood T cell repertoires in COVID-19. Clones were sequenced by immunoSEQ multiplex PCR, and TCRdb holds only the in-frame ones, with some missing. The sample includes around 53,000 clones, approximately 80% of them seen just once. Sequencing input: peripheral blood. The source is a man over 45 with active or convalescent COVID-19.

This chain uses TRBV5-1 with TRBJ1-2, with 9 bases fitting TRBD1. Trimming cost V 7 bases and J 2 bases; bases outside gene matches: 6. The germline CDR1 and CDR2 sequences are SGHRS and YFSETQ. The CDR3 is 14 residues long. DNA for the CDR3: TGCGCCAGCCTTCCTGGACAGGGGAACTATGGCTACACCTTC. This codes for CASLPGQGNYGYTF.

This clone was seen a few times. V gene TRBV5-6 combines with J gene TRBJ1-2, with no clear D. V shed 0 bases and J shed 4 bases, with 16 bases lying between them. The CDR3 extends over 16 amino acids. Germline V gene sequence: CDR1 SGHDT, CDR2 YYEEEE. CDR3 coding DNA: TGTGCCAGCAGCTTGGGAGTTTGGCAGTCGGGCTATGGCTACACCTTC. This encodes CASSLGVWQSGYGYTF.

The J gene is TRBJ1-2, the V gene TRBV14, with TRBD1 identical over 7 bases. Germline-derived CDR1 and CDR2 are SGHDN and FVKESK. This CDR3 spans 14 amino acids. The V gene end was trimmed by 1 base and the J gene end by 7 bases; junction bases not matched to a gene: 6. The CDR3 loop reads CASSQADRVIGYTF. In DNA, the CDR3 is TGTGCCAGCAGCCAAGCCGACAGGGTGATTGGCTACACCTTC.

This clone was detected only once. The J gene is TRBJ2-3, the V gene TRBV13; 7 bases line up with TRBD2. Looked up from germline, CDR1 is PRHDT and CDR2 is FYEKMQ (reference sequence). V was pared by 5 bases and J by 3 bases, with 8 bases of the junction left unmatched. The length of the CDR3 is 15 residues. CDR3 sequence (DNA): TGTGCCAGCAGCCCGAGGGAGGGGCTGACAGATACGCAGTATTTT. This translates into CASSPREGLTDTQYF.

The chain employs TRBV6-5 and TRBJ1-3; TRBD1 might be the D (6 bases). CDR1 and CDR2 from the germline V gene are MNHEY and SVGAGI. V was shortened by 6 bases and J by 4 bases, with 13 bases between the two germline ends. CDR3 length: 14 amino acids. The CDR3 bases are TGTGCCAGCAGCTTACAGGGACGGGGAAACACCATATATTTT. Encoded protein: CASSLQGRGNTIYF.

This clone was recorded once. This sequence joins TRBV6-1 and TRBJ1-4; a weak D match, TRBD1 (6 bases). The germline V gene has CDR1 MNHNS and CDR2 SASEGT. V was trimmed by 4 bases and J by 8 bases, leaving 20 bases between them. This CDR3 is 16 amino acids long. The DNA for the CDR3 is TGTGCCAGCAGTGCTACAGGGTTCCGGTTTTACGAAAAACTGTTTTTT. Protein: CASSATGFRFYEKLFF.

The rearrangement links TRBV9 to TRBJ1-4; D unclear. Germline V gene data show CDR1 as SGDLS and CDR2 as YYNGEE. The length of the CDR3 is 13 residues. V shed 0 bases and J shed 7 bases, with 7 bases lying between them. The CDR3 sequence: CASSVVPGEKLFF. CDR3 coding DNA: TGTGCCAGCAGCGTAGTTCCCGGTGAAAAACTGTTTTTT.

The CDR3 coding sequence is TGTGCCAGCAGGCCACAGGGAGATAGCACTGAAGCTTTCTTT. It is translated as CASRPQGDSTEAFF. The chain joins TRBV6-5 to TRBJ1-1; TRBD1 is a possible D gene (6 bases). Germline V gives CDR1 MNHEY, CDR2 SVGAGI. This CDR3 spans 14 amino acids. V shed 6 bases and J shed 4 bases, with 15 bases lying between them.

This clone has only a few counts. The chain uses TRBV5-1 and TRBJ1-4, with TRBD1 identical over 8 bases. CDR3 size: 15 residues. V was clipped by 4 bases and J by 7 bases; unmatched bases: 9. The germline V gene has CDR1 SGHRS and CDR2 YFSETQ. CDR3 nucleotide sequence: TGCGCCAGCAGCCCCCTCGGGACAGGAGGTGAAAAACTGTTTTTT. Its protein is CASSPLGTGGEKLFF.

The rearrangement links TRBV7-3 to TRBJ1-5; 9 bases align to TRBD1. V lost 11 bases, J lost 7 bases, and 3 bases stayed unmatched. The CDR3 length is 11 residues. Germline-derived CDR1 and CDR2 are SGHTA and FQGTGA. The CDR3 sequence is CAGQGKQPQHF. The CDR3 coding sequence is TGTGCCGGACAGGGGAAACAGCCCCAGCATTTT. Drawing the rest from reference TRBV7-3 and TRBJ1-5, the complete variable domain is GAGVSQTPSNKVTEKGKYVELRCDPISGHTALYWYRQSLGQGPEFLIYFQGTGAADDSGLPNDRFFAVRPEGSVSTLKIQRTERGDSAVYLCAGQGKQPQHFGDGTRLSIL.

This clone was picked up one time. This sequence joins TRBV6-5 and TRBJ2-7, with D maybe TRBD2 (7 bases). The CDR3 length is 15 residues. CDR1 is MNHEY and CDR2 is SVGAGI in the germline V gene. V lost 6 bases to trimming and J lost 0 bases, with 15 bases between them. The CDR3 loop is CASSLEGGPSYEQYF. The DNA of the CDR3 is TGTGCCAGCAGCCTTGAGGGGGGGCCCTCCTACGAGCAGTACTTC.

This sequence joins TRBV2 and TRBJ2-5; no reliable D call. V was trimmed by 8 bases and J by 3 bases, leaving 7 bases between them. Germline V lookup: CDR1 SNHLY, CDR2 FYNNEI. This CDR3 is 11 amino acids long. CDR3 region: CASLAEETQYF. The CDR3 nucleotides are TGTGCCAGCCTGGCCGAAGAGACCCAGTACTTC. The variable domain in full, completed from reference TRBV2 and TRBJ2-5, reads EPEVTQTPSHQVTQMGQEVILRCVPISNHLYFYWYRQILGQKVEFLVSFYNNEISEKSEIFDDQFSVERPDGSNFTLKIRSTKLEDSAMYFCASLAEETQYFGPGTRLLVL.